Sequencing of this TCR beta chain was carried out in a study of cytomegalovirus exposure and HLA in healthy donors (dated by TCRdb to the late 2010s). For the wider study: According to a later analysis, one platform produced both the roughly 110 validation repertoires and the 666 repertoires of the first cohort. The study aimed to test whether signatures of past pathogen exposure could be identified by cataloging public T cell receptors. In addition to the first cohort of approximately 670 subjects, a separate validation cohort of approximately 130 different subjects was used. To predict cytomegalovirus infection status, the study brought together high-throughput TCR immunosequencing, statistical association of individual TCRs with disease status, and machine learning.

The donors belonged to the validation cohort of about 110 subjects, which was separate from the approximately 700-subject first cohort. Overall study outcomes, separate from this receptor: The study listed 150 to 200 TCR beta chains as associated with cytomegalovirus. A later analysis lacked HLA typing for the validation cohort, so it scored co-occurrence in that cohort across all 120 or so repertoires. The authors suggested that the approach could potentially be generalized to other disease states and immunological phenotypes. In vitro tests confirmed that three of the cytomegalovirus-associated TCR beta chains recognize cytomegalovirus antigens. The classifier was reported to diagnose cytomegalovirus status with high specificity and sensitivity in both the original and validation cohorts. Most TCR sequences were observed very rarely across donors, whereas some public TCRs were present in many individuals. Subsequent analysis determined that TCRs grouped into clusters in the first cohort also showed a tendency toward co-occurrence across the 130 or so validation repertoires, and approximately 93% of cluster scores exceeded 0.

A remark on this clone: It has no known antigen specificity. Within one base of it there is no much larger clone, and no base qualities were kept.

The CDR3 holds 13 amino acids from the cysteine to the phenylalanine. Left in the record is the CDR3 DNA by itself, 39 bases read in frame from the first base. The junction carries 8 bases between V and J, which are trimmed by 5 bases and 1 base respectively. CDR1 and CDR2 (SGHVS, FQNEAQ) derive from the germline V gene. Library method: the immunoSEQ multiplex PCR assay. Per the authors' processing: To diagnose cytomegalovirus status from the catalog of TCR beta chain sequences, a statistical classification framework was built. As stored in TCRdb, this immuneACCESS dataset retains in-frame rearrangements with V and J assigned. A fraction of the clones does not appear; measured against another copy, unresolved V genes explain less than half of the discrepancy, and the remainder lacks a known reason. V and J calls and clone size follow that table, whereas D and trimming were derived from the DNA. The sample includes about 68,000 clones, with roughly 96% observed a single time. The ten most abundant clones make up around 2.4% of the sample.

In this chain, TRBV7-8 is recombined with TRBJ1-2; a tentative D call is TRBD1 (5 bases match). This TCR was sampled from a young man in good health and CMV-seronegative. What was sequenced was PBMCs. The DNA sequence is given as TGTGCCAGCAGCGCGACAGTTAACTATGGCTACACCTTC. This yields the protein CASSATVNYGYTF.